This is a list of T cell receptor beta chains from one sample in a study of T-cell reconstitution after alpha-beta-depleted transplantation in children. Each CDR3 protein is one row after TCRdb ran MiXCR on the PCR reads. The table lists roughly 300,000 distinct CDR3 sequences, 11% of them singletons. The sequencing used peripheral blood, collected 180 days after TCRalphabeta/CD19-depleted stem cell transplant. These receptors all stem from a male patient aged 2-15 years who had a stem cell transplant for chronic granulomatous disease, so the T cells may come from the graft donor. Each CDR3 is given with its conserved first and last residue. The D gene is left open where the match is weak. Clone size is not always given. Where it is, it says once, few, many or a class for expanded clones.

V	J	size	D	CDR3	DNA
TRBV12-3/TRBV12-4	TRBJ2-5	many	TRBD1	CASRSGTEETQYF	TGTGCCAGCAGATCCGGGACAGAAGAGACCCAGTACTTC
TRBV5-5	TRBJ2-3	many	.	CASSKLGPTDTQYF	TGTGCCAGCAGCAAACTTGGACCTACAGATACGCAGTATTTT
TRBV5-1	TRBJ2-2	many	TRBD2	CASSFSGSGDTGELFF	TGCGCCAGCAGCTTTAGCGGGAGCGGGGACACCGGGGAGCTGTTTTTT
TRBV12-3/TRBV12-4	TRBJ1-3	many	.	CASRAPSGNPGNTIYF	TGTGCCAGCAGGGCGCCGTCAGGTAACCCTGGAAACACCATATATTTT
TRBV29-1	TRBJ2-1	few	TRBD1	CSVENAQGAGEQFF	TGCAGCGTTGAAAACGCGCAGGGGGCGGGTGAGCAGTTCTTC
TRBV28	TRBJ2-5	few	TRBD2	CASSLISEQYWGGEETQYF	TGTGCCAGCAGTTTAATTTCGGAACAATATTGGGGGGGGGAAGAGACCCAGTACTTC
TRBV11-2	TRBJ2-1	many	.	CASSRTSEQFF	TGTGCCAGCAGCCGAACTTCTGAGCAGTTCTTC
TRBV9	TRBJ2-3	many	.	CASSADGPNPTDTQYF	TGTGCCAGCAGCGCGGACGGTCCCAACCCCACAGATACGCAGTATTTT
TRBV6-5	TRBJ1-2	many	.	CASREGGHGYTF	TGTGCCAGCCGGGAGGGGGGGCACGGCTACACCTTC
TRBV18	TRBJ2-7	many	.	CASSPQTGFSYEQYF	TGTGCCAGCTCACCCCAAACAGGTTTCTCCTACGAGCAGTACTTC
TRBV27	TRBJ1-4	many	.	CASSVAGTVNEKLFF	TGTGCCAGCAGTGTCGCCGGGACTGTTAATGAAAAACTGTTTTTT
TRBV12-3/TRBV12-4	TRBJ2-1	many	.	CASSLRSVSGKSYNEQFF	TGTGCCAGCAGTTTACGCAGTGTATCGGGAAAAAGTTACAATGAGCAGTTCTTC
TRBV6-1	TRBJ2-7	many	TRBD1	CASSTTGAGEQYF	TGTGCCAGCAGCACGACAGGGGCGGGGGAGCAGTACTTC
TRBV12-3/TRBV12-4	TRBJ1-2	many	TRBD1	CASSRDSVWLYTF	TGTGCCAGCAGCCGGGACAGCGTATGGCTATACACCTTC
TRBV5-5	TRBJ2-7	many	.	CASSSMVRYEQYF	TGTGCCAGCAGCTCCATGGTCCGTTACGAGCAGTACTTC
TRBV3-1	TRBJ2-4	.	TRBD1	CASSQTSVVRGMNIQYF	TGTGCCAGCAGCCAAACTTCGGTCGTCAGGGGGATGAACATTCAGTACTTC
TRBV12-3/TRBV12-4	TRBJ2-2	many	.	CASTTWGEVGELFF	TGTGCCAGCACCACGTGGGGGGAAGTCGGGGAGCTGTTTTTT